This T cell receptor beta chain is from a study of T-cell memory formation after mild COVID-19. Across the study: Each donor largely had its own TCR clusters.

Study-level points and caveats: Contracting clones from day 15 to 85 had balanced CD4/CD8; later expanders favoured CD4+. Cross-reactive memory appears to have joined, as suggested by some responding clones showing up in pre-infection memory.

V lost 0 bases, J lost 6 bases, and 11 bases lay in between. Looked up from germline, CDR1 is LGHDT and CDR2 is YNNKEL (reference sequence). The CDR3 covers 14 residues. This clonotype was detected only a few times. Its antigen is unknown. TCRdb used MiXCR to reprocess the 5' RACE reads, holding one entry per CDR3 protein. The sample contains 360,000 or so distinct CDR3 sequences, 25% to 30% of which appear only once. The sequence came from an adult woman who had mild COVID-19 (a few samples of this study predate the infection). Cell type and time point are not known. The sample taken for sequencing was PBMCs or a T cell subset sorted from them (not recorded which). The genes are TRBV3-1 and TRBJ1-2; D remains unclear. For the CDR3, the DNA is TGTGCCAGCAGCCAAGAGCCAGGAGTGGATGGCTACACCTTC. Translated, it gives CASSQEPGVDGYTF.